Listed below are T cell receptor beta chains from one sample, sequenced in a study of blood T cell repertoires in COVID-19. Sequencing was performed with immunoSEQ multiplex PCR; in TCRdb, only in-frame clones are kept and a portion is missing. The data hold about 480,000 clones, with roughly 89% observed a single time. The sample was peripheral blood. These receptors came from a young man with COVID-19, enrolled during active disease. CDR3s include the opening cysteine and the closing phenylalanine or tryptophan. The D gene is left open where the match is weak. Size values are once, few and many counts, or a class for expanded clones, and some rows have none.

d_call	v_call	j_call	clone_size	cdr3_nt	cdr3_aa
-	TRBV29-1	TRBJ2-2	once	TGCAGCGCTGGAGGACTAACCGGGGAGCTGTTTTTT	CSAGGLTGELFF
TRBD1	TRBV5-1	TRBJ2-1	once	TGCGCCAGCAGCTTAATCCGGGACAGCCTTTACAATGAGCAGTTCTTC	CASSLIRDSLYNEQFF
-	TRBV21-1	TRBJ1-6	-	TGTGCCAGCAGACTCACCTGGGACAGGGGGCCCAATAATTCACCCCTCCACTTT	CASRLTWDRGPNNSPLHF
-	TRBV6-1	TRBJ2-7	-	TGTGCCAGCAGTGAAACGGACAGCCACGAGCAGTACTTC	CASSETDSHEQYF
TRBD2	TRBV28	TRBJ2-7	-	TGTGCCAGCAGTTCCTCCGGGACTAGTAGGGTAGAGCAGTACTTC	CASSSSGTSRVEQYF
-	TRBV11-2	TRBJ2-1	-	TGTGCCAGCAGCTTAGATGTTCTAGCAGGTGAGCAGTTCTTC	CASSLDVLAGEQFF
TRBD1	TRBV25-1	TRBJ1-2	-	TGTGCCAGCAGGGGGGGACAGGGCCAAGGCTACACCTTC	CASRGGQGQGYTF
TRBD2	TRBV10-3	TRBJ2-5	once	TGTGCCATCAGTGAAGTAGCGGGAGGGGAGGAGACCCAGTACTTC	CAISEVAGGEETQYF
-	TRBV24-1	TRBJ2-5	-	TGTGCCACCAGTGTTGGCAGGGGGCGGGAGGAGACCCAGTACTTC	CATSVGRGREETQYF
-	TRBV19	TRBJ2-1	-	TGTGCCAGTAGTGTGAGGGATTCCTCCTCCTACAATGAGCAGTTCTTC	CASSVRDSSSYNEQFF
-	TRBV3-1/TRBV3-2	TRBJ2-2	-	TGTGCCACCAAAAATCAGGGGTCCACCGGGGAGCTGTTTTTT	CATKNQGSTGELFF
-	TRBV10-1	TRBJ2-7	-	TGCGCCAGCAGTGGACAGCCTCTAGGAGAGCAGTACTTC	CASSGQPLGEQYF